The next 5 T cell receptor beta chains were all read from a single sample in a study of T cells in Graves' hyperthyroidism and ophthalmopathy. RNA transcripts provided the source from which TCR beta CDR3 regions were amplified. The TCR CDR3 was amplified in a first-round RT-PCR using the HTBI primer set. TCRdb passed the multiplex PCR reads through MiXCR, listing each CDR3 protein once. The sample holds 600,000 to 850,000 distinct CDR3 sequences, under 20% seen once. The sequencing sample was made of blood. Source of these receptors: a woman aged 50 to 60 with Graves' hyperthyroidism that later progressed to Graves' ophthalmopathy.

This chain joins TRBV29-1 and TRBJ2-3; D unclear. The length of the CDR3 is 12 residues. The germline V gene encodes CDR1 SQVTM and CDR2 ANQGSEA. V gave up 4 bases and J gave up 6 bases, with 11 bases separating them. CDR3 amino acids: CSVGKAADTQYF. CDR3 coding DNA: TGCAGCGTTGGTAAGGCCGCGGATACGCAGTATTTT.

This clonotype was seen at least ten times. The V gene is TRBV12-3 or TRBV12-4, the J gene TRBJ1-5, with D possibly TRBD1 on 6 matching bases. The length of the CDR3 is 15 residues. V was trimmed by 2 bases and J by 2 bases, leaving 10 bases between them. CDR3: CASSLRRGGNQPQHF. In DNA, the CDR3 is TGTGCCAGCAGTTTAAGGAGGGGGGGCAATCAGCCCCAGCATTTT.

In nucleotides, the CDR3 is TGTGCCAGCTCAACAGAGACTGCGCACACTGAAGCTTTCTTT. It is translated as CASSTETAHTEAFF. V usage is TRBV4-2 and J usage is TRBJ1-1, with D hard to call. The CDR3 is 14 residues long. Between the trimmed V and J ends, which lost 8 bases and 3 bases, there was a span of 16 bases. Germline CDR1 and CDR2: LGHNA and YNFKEQ.

This clonotype was observed at least ten times. J is TRBJ2-2 and V is TRBV5-6; D may be TRBD1 (5 bases). This CDR3 is 14 amino acids long. Germline V gene sequence: CDR1 SGHDT, CDR2 YYEEEE. The V gene lost 4 bases and the J gene lost 11 bases, with 18 bases spanning the gap. The CDR3 is CASSDSGHPLELFF. The CDR3 DNA sequence: TGTGCCAGCAGCGACTCCGGACACCCCCTTGAGCTGTTTTTT.

The chain is built from TRBV7-9 and TRBJ2-3; the D gene is possibly TRBD2 (6 bases). The V gene lost 1 base and the J gene lost 1 base, with 9 bases spanning the gap. In germline, CDR1 is SEHNR, CDR2 FQNEAQ (reference sequence). The CDR3 consists of 15 residues. CDR3: CASSLVLAGTDTQYF. CDR3 sequence (DNA): TGTGCCAGCAGCTTAGTTTTAGCGGGCACAGATACGCAGTATTTT.